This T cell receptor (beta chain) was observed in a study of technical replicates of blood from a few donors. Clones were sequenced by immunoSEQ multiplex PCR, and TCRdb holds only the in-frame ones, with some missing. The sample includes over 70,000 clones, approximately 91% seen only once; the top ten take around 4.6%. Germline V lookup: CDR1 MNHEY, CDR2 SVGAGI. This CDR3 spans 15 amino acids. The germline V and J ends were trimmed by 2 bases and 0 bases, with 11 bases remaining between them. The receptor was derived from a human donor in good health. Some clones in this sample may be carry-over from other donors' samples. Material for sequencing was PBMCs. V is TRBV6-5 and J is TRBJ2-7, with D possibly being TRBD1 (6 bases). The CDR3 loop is CASSYRDKSSYEQYF. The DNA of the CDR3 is TGTGCCAGCAGTTACCGGGACAAGAGCTCCTACGAGCAGTACTTC.